The next 6 T cell receptor beta chains were all read from a single sample in a study of response to subunit inactivated influenza vaccine (dated by TCRdb to between 2017 and 2018). Library method: RT-PCR. Instrument on record: Illumina HiSeq 2500. TCRdb reworked the public reads: Q25 trimming with fastp, MiXCR clone assembly, productive beta chains retained. CDR3 protein sequences are deduplicated, and each keeps its most common genes and DNA. The sample table shows about 540,000 distinct CDR3 sequences, and under 30% are seen once. Of the sample, 2.5% to 3% falls within the top ten clones. The data were also submitted as part of a second study, on T cells expressing NK-cell markers. The second study also describes: TCR beta cDNA libraries were made by 5'RACE template switching that added a universal primer site and unique molecular identifiers.

The sample in question was CD4+ T cells sorted from PBMCs, obtained 11 to 12 days after vaccination. The source of these receptors is a man in his forties or fifties who received an inactivated influenza vaccine. Donor details come from another sample of the same person, matched by shared clones.

The sample holds a few counts of this clonotype. A read error may produce the germline difference seen at one junction end. The chain combines TRBV9 with TRBJ2-2; 7 bases line up with TRBD2. Germline V gene sequence: CDR1 SGDLS, CDR2 YYNGEE. The CDR3 is made up of 15 amino acids. The CDR3 region is CASSPRGGNPGELFF. In DNA form, the CDR3 reads TGTGCCAGCAGCCCCCGGGGAGGGAACCCCGGGGAGCTGTTTTTT.

This clonotype came up a few times. The J gene is TRBJ1-5, the V gene TRBV20-1; D gene unclear. Between the trimmed V and J ends, which lost 3 bases and 3 bases, there was a span of 9 bases. Germline V CDR1 and CDR2: DFQATT, SNEGSKA (reference sequence). CDR3 length equals 13 residues. CDR3 in DNA: TGCAGTGCTAGGGGGAGCCTCAATCAGCCCCAGCATTTT. Translating it yields CSARGSLNQPQHF.

A few counts support this clonotype. The V call is TRBV6-2 or TRBV6-3, the J call TRBJ1-5, with a weak D call TRBD1 (5 bases). The CDR3 consists of 13 residues. Germline V gene sequence: CDR1 MNHEY, CDR2 SVGEGT. V was pared by 2 bases and J by 7 bases, with 9 bases between. The CDR3, as DNA: TGTGCCAGCAGTTACAGGGGTTGGCAGCCCCAGCATTTT. Residues: CASSYRGWQPQHF.

The chain joins TRBV10-3 to TRBJ1-3, with D perhaps matching TRBD1 (5 bases). The CDR3 totals 15 residues. The germline V gene has CDR1 ENHRY and CDR2 SYGVKD. V lost 2 bases, J lost 4 bases, and 12 bases lay in between. In nucleotides, the CDR3 is TGTGCCATCAGTGAGCGAGGTACAGGAGGAAACACCATATATTTT. Translation: CAISERGTGGNTIYF.

The chain links TRBV5-6 to TRBJ1-3; the match to TRBD1 covers 7 bases. CDR3 length: 16 amino acids. With V trimmed by 4 bases and J by 0 bases, 7 bases remained unmatched. The germline gives CDR1 SGHDT, CDR2 YYEEEE. The CDR3 region is CASSRPGQRSGNTIYF. Here the CDR3 DNA reads TGTGCCAGCAGCCGACCGGGACAGCGCTCTGGAAACACCATATATTTT.

The chain has TRBV4-1 and TRBJ1-2; D gene unclear. Germline loops: CDR1 MGHRA, CDR2 YSYEKL. This CDR3 has 15 residues. V was pared by 3 bases and J by 6 bases, with 17 bases between. The CDR3 DNA sequence: TGCGCCAGCAGCCATACCCAGGAAAATACTAATGGCTACACCTTC. Translation gives CASSHTQENTNGYTF.